This TCR beta chain comes out of a study of blood T cells in healthy people across ages. General study results and limits: Naive T cell percentage and TCR beta diversity correlated strongly.

A sample-barcoded 5' primer and a J-beta primer mix were used in a second PCR of roughly 7 to 12 cycles. TCRdb re-analysed the 5' RACE reads in MiXCR, keeping a single row per CDR3 protein. This table holds about 1.5 million distinct CDR3 sequences, around 39% found once. Germline CDR1 SGHAT, CDR2 FQDESV (reference sequence). Trimming took 2 bases from V and 12 from J; bases not matched to a gene: 9. The CDR3 extends over 14 amino acids. Each donor was a healthy Caucasian individual from Russia, aged roughly 6 to 90. Details on this clonotype: Its specificity is unknown.

Sequenced sample: blood. The chain uses TRBV11-1 and TRBJ2-1, with 8 bases fitting TRBD1. This sequence originates from a woman between 18 and 29 years old in good health. The CDR3 nucleotides are TGTGCCAGCAGCTTAAGGGACAGGACGGCGGGGCAGTTCTTC. This gives the protein CASSLRDRTAGQFF. Complete variable domain (other parts from reference TRBV11-1 and TRBJ2-1): EAEVAQSPRYKITEKSQAVAFWCDPISGHATLYWYRQILGQGPELLVQFQDESVVDDSQLPKDRFSAERLKGVDSTLKIQPAELGDSAMYLCASSLRDRTAGQFFGPGTRLTVL.